This T cell receptor beta chain was obtained from a study of cytomegalovirus exposure and HLA in healthy donors. Researchers ran the PCR with 60 Vbeta and 13 Jbeta primers. TCRdb's table, derived via immunoSEQ multiplex PCR, lists solely in-frame clones and lacks some. The data show approximately 170,000 clones, 85% seen once. Losses at the gene ends were 6 bases for V and 9 bases for J; bases not matched to a gene: 7. The CDR3 has 13 amino acids. Germline CDR1 SQVTM, CDR2 ANQGSEA. Turning to this clone: Its antigen is still unknown.

Study outcomes and limitations: Only CMV serostatus was available as immune exposure information. Previously analyzed data showed that most TCR beta V segments were productive at a frequency of about 90% or about 30%. Most of the CMV-associated TCR beta chains (in a later analysis) appeared to be HLA-restricted. Overall, around 160 TCR beta chains were annotated as cytomegalovirus-associated.

The chain combines TRBV29-1 with TRBJ2-1; 11 nucleotides line up with TRBD2. The TCR sequence derives from a boy between 2 and 10 years old in good health and CMV-seronegative. The sequencing sample was made of PBMCs. The CDR3 loop is CSVETSGEGEQFF. The CDR3 DNA is TGCAGCGTGGAGACTAGCGGGGAAGGTGAGCAGTTCTTC.